This TCR beta chain was found in a study of blood T cell repertoires in COVID-19. Whole-study context: From the United States, Italy and Spain came samples of acute and convalescent COVID-19. Nucleic acid was either cDNA or gDNA, and it came from T cells, B-cell-depleted T cells, or PBMCs.

The authors' processing: Amplification with reference gene primers provided the estimates of nucleated cell counts. The table came from immunoSEQ multiplex PCR; TCRdb's copy has only in-frame clones and leaves some out. That table furnishes V, J and clone size, whereas the DNA furnished D and trimming. The sample yields about 150,000 clones, roughly 83% seen once. Unmatched junction bases numbered 5, after V lost 5 bases and J lost 1 base. Germline V gene lookup returns CDR1 SQVTM and CDR2 ANQGSEA. CDR3 size: 14 residues. This receptor was obtained from a man between 18 and 29 years old with active or convalescent COVID-19. Sequenced: peripheral blood. The chain uses TRBV29-1 and TRBJ1-5; the match to TRBD1 covers 7 bases. The CDR3 DNA is TGCAGCGTTCGGGACAGTGTAAGCAATCAGCCCCAGCATTTT. It is translated as CSVRDSVSNQPQHF.